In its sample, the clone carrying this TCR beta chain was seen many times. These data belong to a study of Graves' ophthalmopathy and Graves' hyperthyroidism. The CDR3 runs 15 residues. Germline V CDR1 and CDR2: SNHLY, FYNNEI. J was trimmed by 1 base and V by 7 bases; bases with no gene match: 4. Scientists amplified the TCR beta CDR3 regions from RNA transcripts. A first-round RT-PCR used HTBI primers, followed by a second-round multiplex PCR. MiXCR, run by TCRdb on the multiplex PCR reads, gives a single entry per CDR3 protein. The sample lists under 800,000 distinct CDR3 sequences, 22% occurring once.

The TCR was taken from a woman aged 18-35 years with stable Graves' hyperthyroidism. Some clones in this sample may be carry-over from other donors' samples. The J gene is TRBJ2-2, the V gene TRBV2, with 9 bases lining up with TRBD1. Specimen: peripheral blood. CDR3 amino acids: CASIPGQGNTGELFF. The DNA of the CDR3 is TGTGCCAGCATACCGGGACAGGGGAACACCGGGGAGCTGTTTTTT.